These 22 T cell receptor beta chains share one sample of origin, sequenced in a study of cytomegalovirus exposure and HLA in healthy donors. PCR primers comprised 60 Vbeta and 13 Jbeta primers. Here immunoSEQ multiplex PCR was the method, and the copy in TCRdb shows in-frame clones only, minus some. The table lists a few hundred thousand clones, 65% to 85% of them singletons. Sequences were obtained from PBMCs. The receptors stem from a man younger than 45 in good health and CMV-seronegative.

A few counts support this clone. CDR3: CASSEVGGTAFF. In DNA, the CDR3 is TGTGCCAGCAGTGAAGTCGGGGGTACTGCTTTCTTT. The rearrangement links TRBV6-1 to TRBJ1-1; a possible D gene is TRBD1 (5 bases). V lost 1 base to trimming and J lost 11 bases, with 11 bases between them. The germline V gene encodes CDR1 MNHNS and CDR2 SASEGT. The CDR3 length is 12 residues.

The J gene is TRBJ2-7, the V gene TRBV6-4; 8 nucleotides agree with TRBD2. Germline-derived CDR1 and CDR2 are MRHNA and SNTAGT. The CDR3 runs to 14 residues. The trim removed 4 bases at V and 2 bases at J, leaving 4 bases unmatched. CDR3 DNA: TGTGCCAGCAGTGCTTGCGGGGGGACCTACGAGCAGTACTTC. This translates into CASSACGGTYEQYF.

J is TRBJ1-1 and V is TRBV4-2; 9 bases map to TRBD1. Per germline, CDR1 LGHNA and CDR2 YNFKEQ. V was pared by 0 bases and J by 2 bases, with 10 bases of the junction left unmatched. The CDR3 contains 18 residues. The CDR3 loop reads CASSQELLQGAQNTEAFF. CDR3 DNA sequence: TGTGCCAGCAGCCAAGAACTCCTACAGGGGGCGCAAAACACTGAAGCTTTCTTT.

CDR3 residues: CASSLGRDTGELFF. CDR3 coding DNA: TGTGCCAGCAGCCTAGGGAGGGACACCGGGGAGCTGTTTTTT. The chain joins TRBV5-4 to TRBJ2-2, with 7 bases lining up with TRBD2. With V trimmed by 4 bases and J by 3 bases, 3 bases remained unmatched. The CDR3 is 14 residues long. In germline, CDR1 is SGHNT, CDR2 YYREEE (reference sequence).

The V call is TRBV6-1, the J call TRBJ2-3, with 8 nucleotides matching TRBD2. The ends lost 8 bases at V and 4 bases at J; junction bases unmatched: 8. The V gene's germline CDR1 is MNHNS and CDR2 SASEGT. The CDR3 extends over 14 amino acids. The CDR3 DNA reads TGTGCCAGCCGGGCGGGGGGCGGGTCAGATACGCAGTATTTT. It yields the protein CASRAGGGSDTQYF.

The rearrangement joins TRBV2 to TRBJ2-1; D unresolved. Trimming took off 8 bases at V and 14 bases at J, with 16 bases between the two ends. Germline V CDR1 and CDR2: SNHLY, FYNNEI. This CDR3 is built from 11 residues. For the CDR3, the DNA is TGTGCCAGCTCTAAAGAAGTTCACGAGTTCTTC. Translated: CASSKEVHEFF.

The chain is built from TRBV4-1 and TRBJ2-1; TRBD2 agrees at 9 bases. Germline CDR1 and CDR2: MGHRA and YSYEKL. Trimming at V came to 1 base and at J to 3 bases, leaving 13 bases not matched to a gene. CDR3 length: 19 residues. The CDR3 DNA follows: TGCGCCAGCAGCCAAGTGCCGGCGGGGGGGGCGTCATTCTACAATGAGCAGTTCTTC. Encoded protein: CASSQVPAGGASFYNEQFF.

V and J are TRBV7-8 and TRBJ1-5; D is unclear. The CDR3 has 16 amino acids. V was pared by 2 bases and J by 0 bases, with 11 bases between. Per germline, CDR1 SGHVS and CDR2 FQNEAQ. As DNA, the CDR3 is TGTGCCAGCAGCTTATACCGAGTCTTTAGCAATCAGCCCCAGCATTTT. Encoded protein: CASSLYRVFSNQPQHF.

The J gene is TRBJ2-5, the V gene TRBV6-6, with 10 bases that match TRBD2. Per germline, CDR1 MNHNY and CDR2 SVGAGI (reference sequence). V lost 6 bases and J lost 0; bases outside the gene matches: 7. The CDR3 has 16 residues. This CDR3 reads CASRKPGLANQETQYF. The CDR3 nucleotides are TGTGCCAGCAGGAAACCGGGACTAGCGAACCAAGAGACCCAGTACTTC.

This chain uses TRBV6-5 with TRBJ2-7; 7 nucleotides line up with TRBD1. Germline V gene sequence: CDR1 MNHEY, CDR2 SVGAGI. CDR3 size: 13 residues. The J segment lost 8 bases and the V segment lost 5 bases, leaving 9 bases of the junction unmatched. In DNA, the CDR3 is TGTGCCAGCAGTGAGGGGGCAATTCGTAAGCAGTACTTC. Translated, it gives CASSEGAIRKQYF.

This chain links TRBV4-1 with TRBJ1-2; 8 bases match TRBD1. The ends lost 1 base at V and 5 bases at J; junction bases unmatched: 9. Germline CDR1 MGHRA, CDR2 YSYEKL. The CDR3 is 16 amino acids. CDR3 region: CASSQAPQGARYGYTF. The CDR3 bases are TGCGCCAGCAGCCAAGCCCCGCAGGGGGCCCGGTATGGCTACACCTTC.

The chain uses TRBV5-4 and TRBJ2-1, with TRBD1 matching over 8 bases. CDR3 length: 15 residues. The germline V gene has CDR1 SGHNT and CDR2 YYREEE (reference sequence). V lost 0 bases and J lost 6; bases outside the gene matches: 5. CDR3 sequence: CASSLVRTGINEQFF. CDR3 in DNA: TGTGCCAGCAGCTTGGTTCGGACAGGGATCAATGAGCAGTTCTTC. Using reference TRBV5-4 and TRBJ2-1 for the parts outside the CDR3, the full variable domain is ETGVTQSPTHLIKTRGQQVTLRCSSQSGHNTVSWYQQALGQGPQFIFQYYREEENGRGNFPPRFSGLQFPNYSSELNVNALELDDSALYLCASSLVRTGINEQFFGPGTRLTVL.

The chain has TRBV7-9 and TRBJ2-2; no clear D gene. The CDR3 covers 14 residues. Germline V gene sequence: CDR1 SEHNR, CDR2 FQNEAQ (reference sequence). Trimming took 3 bases from V and 5 from J, leaving 10 bases between them. Here the CDR3 reads CASSFLHGTGELFF. The CDR3, as DNA: TGTGCCAGCAGCTTTCTCCACGGGACCGGGGAGCTGTTTTTT.

The rearrangement uses TRBV28 and TRBJ2-1, with D possibly matching TRBD2 (5 bases). The CDR3 has 15 amino acids. V lost 6 bases, J lost 6 bases, and 18 bases lay in between. Looked up from germline, CDR1 is MDHEN and CDR2 is SYDVKM. The CDR3 DNA reads as TGTGCCAGCAGACATACTGCCGGGGAAGGCAATGAGCAGTTCTTC. As protein: CASRHTAGEGNEQFF. Filled out from reference TRBV28 and TRBJ2-1, the complete variable domain reads DVKVTQSSRYLVKRTGEKVFLECVQDMDHENMFWYRQDPGLGLRLIYFSYDVKMKEKGDIPEGYSVSREKKERFSLILESASTNQTSMYLCASRHTAGEGNEQFFGPGTRLTVL.

This chain links TRBV7-9 with TRBJ2-7, with a possible D match to TRBD1 (6 bases). The CDR3 extends over 14 amino acids. Germline CDR1 and CDR2: SEHNR and FQNEAQ (reference sequence). Trimming took off 6 bases at V and 6 bases at J, with 18 bases between the two ends. CDR3 coding DNA: TGTGCCAGCAGTTTTGGGGGCATATCCGCCGAGCAGTACTTC. It codes for CASSFGGISAEQYF.

The CDR3 region is CATSSGTANQPQHF. CDR3 nucleotide sequence: TGTGCCACCAGCAGCGGGACAGCTAATCAGCCCCAGCATTTT. This rearrangement joins TRBV15 to TRBJ1-5; 7 bases are a match to TRBD1. CDR3 size: 14 residues. Unmatched junction bases numbered 3, after V lost 3 bases and J lost 4 bases. Germline CDR1 LNHNV, CDR2 YYDKDF (reference sequence).

Only one count was recorded for this clone. V and J are TRBV5-1 and TRBJ2-5, with TRBD1 matching 9 bases. Germline assignment: CDR1 SGHRS and CDR2 YFSETQ. Germline trimming cut 4 bases from V and 3 bases from J; bases unmatched to any gene: 4. The CDR3 is 14 amino acids. The CDR3 reads CASSRRTGEETQYF. CDR3 coding DNA: TGCGCCAGCAGCCGCCGGACAGGGGAAGAGACCCAGTACTTC.

This chain uses TRBV5-4 with TRBJ2-1; D is perhaps TRBD1 (7 bases). V was clipped by 3 bases and J by 5 bases, with 15 bases between them. In germline, CDR1 is SGHNT, CDR2 YYREEE (reference sequence). The CDR3 sequence is 15 residues long. CDR3 region: CASSSGGGADNEQFF. Written as DNA, the CDR3 is TGTGCCAGCAGCTCTGGAGGGGGCGCAGACAATGAGCAGTTCTTC.

The J gene is TRBJ1-1, the V gene TRBV5-1, with 7 bases fitting TRBD1. The ends lost 4 bases at V and 4 bases at J; junction bases unmatched: 7. The CDR3 sequence is 14 residues long. CDR1 and CDR2 (germline): SGHRS, YFSETQ. The CDR3 loop is CASSAQGVGTEAFF. Written as DNA, the CDR3 is TGCGCCAGCAGCGCCCAGGGGGTCGGCACTGAAGCTTTCTTT.

The chain links TRBV2 to TRBJ2-3; 15 bases match TRBD2. V shed 0 bases, J shed 0 bases, and the junction held 10 bases outside the gene matches. Germline values: CDR1 SNHLY, CDR2 FYNNEI. CDR3 length: 21 residues. The CDR3 sequence is CASSEANGLAGGPHSTDTQYF. The DNA of the CDR3 is TGTGCCAGCAGTGAAGCGAACGGACTAGCGGGGGGGCCACACAGCACAGATACGCAGTATTTT.

V and J are TRBV11-3 and TRBJ2-3, with D unresolved. V was cut by 3 bases and J by 3 bases, with 4 bases left in between. CDR3 size: 12 residues. The germline V gene has CDR1 SGHNT and CDR2 YENEEA. CDR3 DNA sequence: TGTGCCAGCAGCTTCTCGACAGATACGCAGTATTTT. It is translated as CASSFSTDTQYF.

The table lists this clone with a few counts. This chain links TRBV28 with TRBJ2-1; 7 nucleotides line up with TRBD1. Germline CDR1 reads MDHEN; CDR2 reads SYDVKM. The length of the CDR3 is 11 residues. J was trimmed by 8 bases and V by 5 bases; bases with no gene match: 0. The CDR3 nucleotides read TGTGCCAGCAGTCAGGGGGATGAGCAGTTCTTC. Translation gives CASSQGDEQFF.